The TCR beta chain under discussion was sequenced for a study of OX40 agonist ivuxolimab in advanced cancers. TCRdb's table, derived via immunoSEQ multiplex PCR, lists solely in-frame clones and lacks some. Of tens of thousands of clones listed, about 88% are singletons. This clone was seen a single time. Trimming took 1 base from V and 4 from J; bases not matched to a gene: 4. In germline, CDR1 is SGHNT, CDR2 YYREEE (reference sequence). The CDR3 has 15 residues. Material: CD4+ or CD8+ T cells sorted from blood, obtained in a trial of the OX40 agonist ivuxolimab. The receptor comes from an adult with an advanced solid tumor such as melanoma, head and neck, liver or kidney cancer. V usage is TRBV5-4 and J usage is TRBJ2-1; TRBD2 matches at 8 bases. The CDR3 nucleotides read TGTGCCAGCAGCTTGTTTGCTAGCGGGTACAATGAGCAGTTCTTC. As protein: CASSLFASGYNEQFF.